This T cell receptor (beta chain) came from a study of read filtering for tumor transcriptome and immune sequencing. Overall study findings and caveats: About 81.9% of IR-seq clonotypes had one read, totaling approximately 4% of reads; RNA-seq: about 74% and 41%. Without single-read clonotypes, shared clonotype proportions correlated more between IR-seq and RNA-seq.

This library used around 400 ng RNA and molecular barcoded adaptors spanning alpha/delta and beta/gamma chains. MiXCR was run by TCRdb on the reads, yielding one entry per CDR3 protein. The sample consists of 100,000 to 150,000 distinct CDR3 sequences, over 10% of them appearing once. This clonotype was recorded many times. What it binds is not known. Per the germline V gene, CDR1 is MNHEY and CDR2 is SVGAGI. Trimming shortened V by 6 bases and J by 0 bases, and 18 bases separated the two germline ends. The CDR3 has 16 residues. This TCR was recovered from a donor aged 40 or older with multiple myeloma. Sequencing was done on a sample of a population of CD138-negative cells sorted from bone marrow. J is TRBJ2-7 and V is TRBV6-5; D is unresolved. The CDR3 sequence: CASRGQRPPSSYEQYF. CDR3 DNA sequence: TGTGCCAGCAGGGGCCAGAGGCCCCCAAGCTCCTACGAGCAGTACTTC.